The T cell receptor (beta chain) described here comes from a study of shared clonotypes between healthy human individuals. On this clone: Its antigen is unknown. The same CDR3 also results from other DNA sequences found in this sample.

Trimming removed 7 bases at V and 5 bases at J, with 8 bases between. CDR1 MNHEY and CDR2 SVGAGI come from the germline V gene. The CDR3 has 11 residues. The study's findings and limits: Rarefaction curves obtained for sorted subsets showed sequencing incomplete despite large depth.

Clones were read by immunoSEQ multiplex PCR, and TCRdb kept only the in-frame ones, dropping some. The sample lists some 2 million clones; 90% to 95% were seen once. The receptor was derived from a man aged 18 to 30 in good health. The sequenced sample was naive CD4+ T cells sorted from blood. The subset here: CD45RA+ positively selected. J is TRBJ2-5 and V is TRBV6-5; the D gene is possibly TRBD2 (6 bases). The CDR3 reads CASTRGETQYF. CDR3 nucleotides: TGTGCCAGCACACGGGGGGAGACCCAGTACTTC.